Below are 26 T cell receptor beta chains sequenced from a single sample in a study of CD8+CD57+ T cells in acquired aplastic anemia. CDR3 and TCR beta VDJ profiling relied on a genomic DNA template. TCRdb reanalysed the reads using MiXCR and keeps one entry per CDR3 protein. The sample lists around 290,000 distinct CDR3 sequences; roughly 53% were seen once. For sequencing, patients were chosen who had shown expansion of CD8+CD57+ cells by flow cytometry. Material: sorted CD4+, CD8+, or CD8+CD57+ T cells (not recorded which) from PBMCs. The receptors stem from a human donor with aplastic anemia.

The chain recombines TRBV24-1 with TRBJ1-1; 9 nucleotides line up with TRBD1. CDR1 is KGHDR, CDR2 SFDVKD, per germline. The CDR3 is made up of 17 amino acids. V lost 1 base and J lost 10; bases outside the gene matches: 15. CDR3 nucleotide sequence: TGTGCCACCAGTGATTTCAAGGAAGGGACAGGGAAAATTTCAGCTTTCTTT. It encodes CATSDFKEGTGKISAFF.

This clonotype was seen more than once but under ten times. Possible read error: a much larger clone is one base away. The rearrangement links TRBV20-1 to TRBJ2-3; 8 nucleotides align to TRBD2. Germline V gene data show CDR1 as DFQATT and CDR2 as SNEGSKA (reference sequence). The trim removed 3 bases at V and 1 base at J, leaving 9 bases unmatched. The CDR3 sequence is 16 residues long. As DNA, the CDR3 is TGCAGTGCTAGCCCCCCTAGCGGGTGGGGCACAGATACGCAGTATTTT. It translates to CSASPPSGWGTDTQYF.

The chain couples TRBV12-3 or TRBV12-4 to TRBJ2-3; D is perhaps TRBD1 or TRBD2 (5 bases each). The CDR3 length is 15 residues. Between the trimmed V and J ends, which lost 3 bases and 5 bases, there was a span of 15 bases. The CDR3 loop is CASSFQGVRGDTQYF. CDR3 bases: TGTGCCAGCAGTTTCCAGGGAGTAAGGGGAGATACGCAGTATTTT.

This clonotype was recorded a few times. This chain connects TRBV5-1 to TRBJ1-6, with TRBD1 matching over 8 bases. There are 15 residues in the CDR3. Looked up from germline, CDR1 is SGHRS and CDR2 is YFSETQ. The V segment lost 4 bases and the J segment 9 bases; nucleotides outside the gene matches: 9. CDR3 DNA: TGCGCCAGCAGCCCAGGACAGGGAGGAGGTTCACCCCTCCACTTT. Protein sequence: CASSPGQGGGSPLHF.

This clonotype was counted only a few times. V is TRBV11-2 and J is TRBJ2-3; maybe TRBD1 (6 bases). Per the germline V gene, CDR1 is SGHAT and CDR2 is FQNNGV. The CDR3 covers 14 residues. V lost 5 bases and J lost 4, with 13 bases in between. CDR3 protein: CASSVGAGADTQYF. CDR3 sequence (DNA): TGTGCCAGCAGCGTAGGGGCAGGGGCAGATACGCAGTATTTT.

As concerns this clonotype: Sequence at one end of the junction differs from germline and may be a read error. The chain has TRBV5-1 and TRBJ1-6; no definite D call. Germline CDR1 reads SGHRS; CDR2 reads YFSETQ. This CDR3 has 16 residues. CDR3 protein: CASRPPGGSNNSPLHF. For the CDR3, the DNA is TGTGCCAGCAGACCCCCGGGAGGGTCTAATAATTCACCCCTCCACTTT.

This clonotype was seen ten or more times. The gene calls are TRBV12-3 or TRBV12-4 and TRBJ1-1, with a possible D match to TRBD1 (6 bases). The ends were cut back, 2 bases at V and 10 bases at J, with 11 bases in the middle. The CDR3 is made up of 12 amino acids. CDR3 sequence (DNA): TGTGCCAGCAGTTTACAGGGGTTCTCAGCTTTCTTT. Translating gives CASSLQGFSAFF.

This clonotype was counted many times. CDR3: CASSPQGFYGYTF. The CDR3 nucleotides read TGTGCCAGCAGCCCACAGGGATTCTATGGCTACACCTTC. The chain couples TRBV12-3 or TRBV12-4 to TRBJ1-2, with D possibly being TRBD1 (6 bases). Trimming removed 6 bases from V and 4 bases from J, with 12 bases in between. The CDR3 totals 13 residues.

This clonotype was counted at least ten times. CDR3 DNA: TGTGCCAGCAGCTTAATAAGGAGCACAGATACGCAGTATTTT. It codes for CASSLIRSTDTQYF. V gene TRBV7-6 combines with J gene TRBJ2-3; D is undetermined. The CDR3 has 14 residues. The germline gives CDR1 SGHVS, CDR2 FNYEAQ. The V end lost 2 bases, the J end lost 0 bases, and 6 bases lay between the germline ends.

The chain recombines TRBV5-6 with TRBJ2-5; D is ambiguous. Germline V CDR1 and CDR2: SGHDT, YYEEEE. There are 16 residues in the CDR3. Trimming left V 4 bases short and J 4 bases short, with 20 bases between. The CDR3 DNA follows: TGTGCCAGCAGCGCCCTGCAGGCGGCAGCCGGAGAGACCCAGTACTTC. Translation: CASSALQAAAGETQYF.

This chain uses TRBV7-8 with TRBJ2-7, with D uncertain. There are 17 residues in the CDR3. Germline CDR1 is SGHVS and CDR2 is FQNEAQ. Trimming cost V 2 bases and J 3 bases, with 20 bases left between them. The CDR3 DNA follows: TGTGCCAGCAGCTTAAGCCCCACGGGCCCGCGTCTCTACGAGCAGTACTTC. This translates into CASSLSPTGPRLYEQYF.

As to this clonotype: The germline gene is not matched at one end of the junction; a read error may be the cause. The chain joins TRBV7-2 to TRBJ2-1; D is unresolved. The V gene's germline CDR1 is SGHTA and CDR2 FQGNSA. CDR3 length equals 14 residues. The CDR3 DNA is TGTGCAAGCAGCACTGGAATAGCCGCCAATGAGCAGTTCTTC. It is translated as CASSTGIAANEQFF.

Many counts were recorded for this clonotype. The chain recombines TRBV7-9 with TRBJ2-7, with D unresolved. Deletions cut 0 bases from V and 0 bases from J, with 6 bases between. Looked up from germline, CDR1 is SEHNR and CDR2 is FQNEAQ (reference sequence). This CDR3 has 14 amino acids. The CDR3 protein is CASSLAGYSYEQYF. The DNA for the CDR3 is TGTGCCAGCAGCTTAGCGGGTTACTCCTACGAGCAGTACTTC.

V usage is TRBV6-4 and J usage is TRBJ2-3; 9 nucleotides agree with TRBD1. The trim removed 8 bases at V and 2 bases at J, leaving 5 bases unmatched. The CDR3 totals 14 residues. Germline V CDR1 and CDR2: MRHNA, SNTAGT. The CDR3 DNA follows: TGTGCCAGCTCGGGACAGGGAAACACAGATACGCAGTATTTT. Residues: CASSGQGNTDTQYF.

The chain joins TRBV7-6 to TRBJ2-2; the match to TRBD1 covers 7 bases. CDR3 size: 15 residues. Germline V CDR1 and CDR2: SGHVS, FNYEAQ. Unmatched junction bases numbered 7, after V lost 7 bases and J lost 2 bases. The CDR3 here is CASTPGTVNTGELFF. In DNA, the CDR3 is TGTGCCAGCACCCCCGGGACAGTCAACACCGGGGAGCTGTTTTTT.

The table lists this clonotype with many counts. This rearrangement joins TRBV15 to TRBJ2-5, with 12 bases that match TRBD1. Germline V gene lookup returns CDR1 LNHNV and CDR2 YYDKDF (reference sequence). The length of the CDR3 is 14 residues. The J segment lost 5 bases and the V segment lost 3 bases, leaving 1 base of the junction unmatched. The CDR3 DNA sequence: TGTGCCACCAGCAGGGGGACAGGGGGCGAGACCCAGTACTTC. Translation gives CATSRGTGGETQYF. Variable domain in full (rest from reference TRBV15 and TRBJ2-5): DAMVIQNPRYQVTQFGKPVTLSCSQTLNHNVMYWYQQKSSQAPKLLFHYYDKDFNNEADTPDNFQSRRPNTSFCFLDIRSPGLGDTAMYLCATSRGTGGETQYFGPGTRLLVL.

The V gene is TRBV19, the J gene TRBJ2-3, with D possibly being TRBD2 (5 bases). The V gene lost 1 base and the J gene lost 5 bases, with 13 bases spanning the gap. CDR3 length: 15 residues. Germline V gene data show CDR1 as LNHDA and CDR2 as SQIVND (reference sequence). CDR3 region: CASSIAGRVGDTQYF. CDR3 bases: TGTGCCAGTAGTATAGCTGGGCGGGTTGGAGATACGCAGTATTTT. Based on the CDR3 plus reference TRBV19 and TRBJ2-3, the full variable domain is DGGITQSPKYLFRKEGQNVTLSCEQNLNHDAMYWYRQDPGQGLRLIYYSQIVNDFQKGDIAEGYSVSREKKESFPLTVTSAQKNPTAFYLCASSIAGRVGDTQYFGPGTRLTVL.

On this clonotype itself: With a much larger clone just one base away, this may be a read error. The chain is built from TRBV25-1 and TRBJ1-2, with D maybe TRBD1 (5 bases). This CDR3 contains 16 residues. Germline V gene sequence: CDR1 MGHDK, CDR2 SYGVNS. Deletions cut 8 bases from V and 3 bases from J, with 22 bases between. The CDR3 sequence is CASATRSGAGHYGYTF. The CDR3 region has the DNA TGTGCCAGCGCGACTCGCTCGGGTGCGGGGCACTATGGCTACACCTTC.

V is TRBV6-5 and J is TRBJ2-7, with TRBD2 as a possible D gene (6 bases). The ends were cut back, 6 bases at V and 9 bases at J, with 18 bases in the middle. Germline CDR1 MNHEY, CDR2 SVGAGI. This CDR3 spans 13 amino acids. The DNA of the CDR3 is TGTGCCAGCAGGCGGACTACCGATACGTCGCAGTACTTC. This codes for CASRRTTDTSQYF.

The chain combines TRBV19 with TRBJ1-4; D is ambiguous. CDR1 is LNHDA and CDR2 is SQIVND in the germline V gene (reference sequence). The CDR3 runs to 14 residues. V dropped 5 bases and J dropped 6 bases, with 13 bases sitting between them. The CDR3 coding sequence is TGTGCCAGTAGTGAGGAAGGGCAGGATGAAAAACTGTTTTTT. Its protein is CASSEEGQDEKLFF.

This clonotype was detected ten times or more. DNA for the CDR3: TGCGCCAGCAGCTCAACCGGGACAGGGGGCGAAGAGACCCAGTACTTC. Residues: CASSSTGTGGEETQYF. The V gene is TRBV5-1, the J gene TRBJ2-5; TRBD1 matches at 12 bases. The V gene's germline CDR1 is SGHRS and CDR2 YFSETQ. V shed 3 bases, J shed 3 bases, and the junction held 6 bases outside the gene matches. This CDR3 contains 16 residues.

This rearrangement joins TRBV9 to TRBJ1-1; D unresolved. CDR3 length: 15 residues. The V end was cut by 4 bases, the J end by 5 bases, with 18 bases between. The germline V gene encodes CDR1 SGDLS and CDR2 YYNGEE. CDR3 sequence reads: CASSPLASRRTEAFF. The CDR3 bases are TGTGCCAGCAGCCCCCTAGCGTCCAGGAGGACTGAAGCTTTCTTT.

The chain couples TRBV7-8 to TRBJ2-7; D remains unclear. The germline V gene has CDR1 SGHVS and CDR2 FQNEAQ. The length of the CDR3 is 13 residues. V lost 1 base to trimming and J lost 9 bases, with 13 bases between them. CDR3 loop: CASSLERTRGQYF. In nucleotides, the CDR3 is TGTGCCAGCAGCTTAGAGAGAACTCGCGGGCAGTACTTC.

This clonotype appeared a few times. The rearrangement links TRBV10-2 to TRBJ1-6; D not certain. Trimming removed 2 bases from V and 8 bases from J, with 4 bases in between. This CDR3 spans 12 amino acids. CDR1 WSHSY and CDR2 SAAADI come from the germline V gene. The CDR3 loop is CASSERDSPLHF. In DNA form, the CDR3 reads TGCGCCAGCAGTGAGCGGGATTCACCCCTCCACTTT.

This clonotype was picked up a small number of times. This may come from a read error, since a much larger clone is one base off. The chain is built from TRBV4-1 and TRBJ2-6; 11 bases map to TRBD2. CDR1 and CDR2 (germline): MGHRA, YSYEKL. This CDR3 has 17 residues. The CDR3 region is CASSQVLMTSGANILTF. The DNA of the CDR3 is TGCGCCAGCAGCCAAGTATTAATGACTAGCGGGGCCAACATCCTGACTTTC.

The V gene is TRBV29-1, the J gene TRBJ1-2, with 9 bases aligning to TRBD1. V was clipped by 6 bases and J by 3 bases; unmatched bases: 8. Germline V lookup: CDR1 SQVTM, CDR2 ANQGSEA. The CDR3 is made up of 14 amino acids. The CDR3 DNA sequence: TGCAGCGTCAGACAGGGGGGGTATGACTATGGCTACACCTTC. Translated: CSVRQGGYDYGYTF.